What follows describes a single T cell receptor beta chain. In its sample, this clone was seen once. Its antigen remains undetermined. No much larger clone is present one base from it, and per-base qualities are unavailable. Per the germline V gene (reference sequence), MNHEY is the CDR1 and SMNVEV is the CDR2. The CDR3 spans 15 residues, from the cysteine through the phenylalanine. Just the 45-base CDR3 DNA is kept, in frame starting at base 1. V is cut back by 6 bases and J by 5 bases, with 12 bases in the junction unmatched. The data stem from a study of ipilimumab plus nivolumab after autologous stem cell transplantation (dated by TCRdb to 2020 to 2022). About the study as a whole: Trial patients received a median of roughly five ipilimumab doses and about 8 nivolumab doses. The DLBCL cohort included primary refractory and relapsed disease, with 18-month progression-free survival of roughly 86% and 30% respectively. The trial enrolled patients with high-risk diffuse large B cell lymphoma, mature T cell lymphoma, or multiple myeloma undergoing autologous transplant. Thirty-five patients made up the trial's intent-to-treat population.

The library was built by means of the immunoSEQ multiplex PCR assay. TCRdb holds this immuneACCESS table with in-frame rearrangements only. Some clones are missing; in checked studies, unresolved V genes explain under half, and the rest has no known cause. Counted in this sample were tens of thousands of clones; under 85% of them appeared once. 2% to 2.5% of the sample rests with the top ten. Checkpoint therapy was initiated 14 to 28 days after autologous transplant, and ipilimumab was administered at 1 mg/kg intravenously on day 1 of selected weeks. The nivolumab dose was 3 mg/kg intravenously, delivered on day 1 of weeks 1, 4, 7, 10, and every two weeks through week 26. This was a Phase Ib clinical trial that tested ipilimumab plus nivolumab, given as combined checkpoint inhibition, for consolidation following autologous stem cell transplantation. The paper's findings and limits, for the study overall: The authors concluded that, as post-transplant consolidation, combined checkpoint inhibition appeared tolerable. Per the authors, a biologic rationale for further study of the post-transplant checkpoint inhibition approach was offered by T cell receptor repertoire, regulatory T cell phenotype and gut microbiota profiles.

Material: PBMCs, obtained in a trial of ipilimumab plus nivolumab as post-transplant consolidation. The chain employs TRBV27 and TRBJ1-2; TRBD1 matches 7 bases in the middle. The TCR was taken from a male donor with diffuse large B-cell lymphoma. The DNA sequence reads TGTGCCAGCAGCACCAGGACAGGTCGGGGGTATGGCTACACCTTC. Its coded protein is CASSTRTGRGYGYTF.